Listed below are T cell receptor beta chains from one sample, sequenced in a study of beta chain features in type 1 diabetes. Sequencing used immunoSEQ multiplex PCR; TCRdb keeps in-frame clones, though not all of them. Here the sample spans 500,000 to 700,000 clones, around 15% being singletons. Source material: naive CD4+ T cells from blood. These receptors all stem from a man younger than 35 in good health. Each CDR3 is given with its conserved first and last residue. D genes are given only for firm matches. Some rows have no size entry. The others give once, few or many, or a class for an expanded clone.

j_call	v_call	clone_size	d_call	cdr3_aa	cdr3_nt
TRBJ2-7	TRBV21-1	NA	NA	CASSKPASRSSYEQYF	TGTGCCAGCAGCAAACCGGCTAGCCGATCCTCCTACGAGCAGTACTTC
TRBJ1-1	TRBV5-1	few	NA	CASSPRLEGRRTEAFF	TGCGCCAGCAGCCCCCGGTTGGAGGGTCGTCGGACTGAAGCTTTCTTT
TRBJ2-5	TRBV10-3	NA	TRBD2	CATRALAGPETQYF	TGTGCCACCAGGGCTCTAGCGGGGCCGGAGACCCAGTACTTC
TRBJ2-2	TRBV5-4	few	NA	CASSSRTHGNTGELFF	TGTGCCAGCAGCTCCAGGACGCACGGTAACACCGGGGAGCTGTTTTTT
TRBJ2-2	TRBV7-2	few	TRBD1	CASSFSETGGLVGGELFF	TGTGCCAGCAGCTTTTCGGAGACAGGGGGCCTCGTAGGCGGGGAGCTGTTTTTT
TRBJ2-2	TRBV9	NA	NA	CASRVGTKGELFF	TGTGCCAGCAGAGTAGGGACCAAAGGGGAGCTGTTTTTT
TRBJ2-1	TRBV9	NA	NA	CASSVNSGTPYNEQFF	TGTGCCAGCAGCGTAAACTCGGGAACACCCTACAATGAGCAGTTCTTC
TRBJ1-1	TRBV18	NA	TRBD1	CASSPGQLELSEAFF	TGTGCCAGCTCACCGGGACAGCTAGAGCTCTCTGAAGCTTTCTTT
TRBJ2-1	TRBV6-4	few	TRBD1	CASSDPGQGYNEQFF	TGTGCCAGCAGTGACCCGGGACAGGGCTACAATGAGCAGTTCTTC
TRBJ2-7	TRBV18	few	NA	CASSPPSRGMYEQYF	TGTGCCAGCTCACCACCGTCCAGGGGTATGTACGAGCAGTACTTC
TRBJ2-1	TRBV29-1	NA	TRBD2	CSAQRTSGSYNEQFF	TGCAGCGCCCAAAGGACTAGCGGCTCCTACAATGAGCAGTTCTTC
TRBJ2-1	TRBV5-4	NA	NA	CASSLVHDEQFF	TGTGCCAGCAGCTTGGTGCATGATGAGCAGTTCTTC
TRBJ2-5	TRBV4-3	NA	NA	CASSQDGGRETQYF	TGCGCCAGCAGCCAAGATGGGGGGCGGGAGACCCAGTACTTC
TRBJ1-1	TRBV5-1	NA	TRBD1	CASSPQLRDRGRNTEAFF	TGCGCCAGCAGCCCCCAACTCCGGGACAGGGGGAGGAACACTGAAGCTTTCTTT
TRBJ2-2	TRBV19	many	NA	CASLTGELFF	TGTGCCAGTCTCACCGGGGAGCTGTTTTTT
TRBJ2-2	TRBV14	NA	NA	CASSQDRAGELFF	TGTGCCAGCAGCCAAGATAGAGCCGGGGAGCTGTTTTTT
TRBJ2-1	TRBV7-6	NA	TRBD2	CASSHWGTGGGFTAYNEQFF	TGTGCCAGCAGCCACTGGGGAACGGGAGGAGGATTTACTGCCTACAATGAGCAGTTCTTC
TRBJ2-7	TRBV18	few	NA	CASSPRLTYEQYF	TGTGCCAGCTCACCACGGTTAACCTACGAGCAGTACTTC
TRBJ2-7	TRBV28	NA	NA	CASSFSRGQSYEQYF	TGTGCCAGCAGTTTCTCTCGGGGACAATCCTACGAGCAGTACTTC
TRBJ2-1	TRBV4-1	NA	NA	CASRSRNEQFF	TGCGCCAGCAGAAGCAGAAATGAGCAGTTCTTC
TRBJ1-2	TRBV7-9	NA	NA	CASSLRAVTNYGYTF	TGTGCCAGCAGCTTAAGGGCGGTGACTAACTATGGCTACACCTTC
TRBJ1-2	TRBV28	few	TRBD1	CATRTGGLYGYTF	TGTGCCACCCGGACAGGGGGACTTTATGGCTACACCTTC
TRBJ2-2	TRBV5-1	NA	NA	CASSLGQGGGELFF	TGCGCCAGCAGCTTGGGACAGGGAGGCGGGGAGCTGTTTTTT
TRBJ2-2	TRBV5-4	NA	NA	CASSPSLLGAHTGELFF	TGTGCCAGCAGCCCCTCCCTCCTTGGGGCCCACACCGGGGAGCTGTTTTTT
TRBJ2-6	TRBV6-5	few	NA	CASSYPVISGANVLTF	TGTGCCAGCAGTTACCCAGTGATCTCTGGGGCCAACGTCCTGACTTTC
TRBJ1-2	TRBV29-1	few	NA	CSAWDRSNYGYTF	TGCAGCGCATGGGACCGTTCTAACTATGGCTACACCTTC
TRBJ2-5	TRBV5-1	NA	TRBD2	CASMATSGRQETQYF	TGCGCCAGCATGGCGACTAGCGGAAGGCAAGAGACCCAGTACTTC
TRBJ1-2	TRBV15	NA	TRBD1	CATSRDGTGKENGYTF	TGTGCCACCAGCAGAGACGGGACAGGGAAGGAGAATGGCTACACCTTC
TRBJ1-5	TRBV7-3	NA	NA	CASSLRLGDYQPQHF	TGTGCCAGCAGCTTAAGGCTAGGAGATTATCAGCCCCAGCATTTT
TRBJ1-2	TRBV2	few	TRBD1	CASSYSGTGTNYGYTF	TGTGCCAGCAGTTACTCCGGGACAGGAACTAACTATGGCTACACCTTC
TRBJ2-5	TRBV7-9	few	NA	CASSYAETQYF	TGTGCCAGCAGCTATGCAGAGACCCAGTACTTC
TRBJ1-2	TRBV4-1	NA	NA	CASSQDRDRNYGYTF	TGCGCCAGCAGCCAAGATCGCGACAGGAACTATGGCTACACCTTC
TRBJ2-6	TRBV5-4	few	NA	CASTDQVAGANVLTF	TGTGCCAGCACCGACCAGGTTGCTGGGGCCAACGTCCTGACTTTC
TRBJ2-1	TRBV29-1	few	NA	CSVSFHASYEQFF	TGCAGCGTTTCCTTCCACGCCTCCTATGAGCAGTTCTTC
TRBJ2-7	TRBV9	few	TRBD1	CASARTGSGEQYF	TGTGCCAGCGCCCGGACAGGGTCGGGCGAGCAGTACTTC
TRBJ2-1	TRBV13	few	NA	CASSSRLEQFF	TGTGCCAGCAGCTCCAGACTTGAGCAGTTCTTC
TRBJ2-3	TRBV5-1	NA	NA	CASSLAGSIGADTQYF	TGCGCCAGCAGCTTGGCGGGGTCCATAGGGGCAGATACGCAGTATTTT
TRBJ2-1	TRBV7-9	few	TRBD2	CASSRRTSGSVGEQFF	TGTGCCAGCAGCCGGCGGACTAGCGGGAGTGTTGGTGAGCAGTTCTTC
TRBJ2-1	TRBV15	few	TRBD1	CATSRRWGQGLGGVLNEQFF	TGTGCCACCAGCAGGCGTTGGGGACAGGGTCTTGGCGGTGTGCTCAATGAGCAGTTCTTC
TRBJ1-5	TRBV7-2	few	TRBD1	CASSSGQGKQPQHF	TGTGCCAGCAGCTCAGGACAGGGCAAACAGCCCCAGCATTTT
TRBJ1-1	TRBV18	NA	NA	CASSPMGGQNTEAFF	TGTGCCAGCTCACCAATGGGGGGACAGAACACTGAAGCTTTCTTT
TRBJ1-5	TRBV7-2	few	NA	CASSLVPGSNQPQHF	TGTGCCAGCAGCTTAGTCCCGGGTAGCAATCAGCCCCAGCATTTT
TRBJ1-6	TRBV5-1	NA	TRBD1	CASSLADRPRFSYISPLHF	TGCGCCAGCAGCTTGGCGGACAGGCCGCGGTTTTCCTATATTTCACCCCTCCACTTT
TRBJ1-1	TRBV6-5	NA	NA	CASSYSLEAEAFF	TGTGCCAGCAGTTACTCGTTAGAAGCTGAAGCTTTCTTT
TRBJ2-3	TRBV7-2	NA	TRBD2	CASSLVASGRGADTQYF	TGTGCCAGCAGCTTAGTGGCTAGCGGGAGAGGCGCAGATACGCAGTATTTT
TRBJ1-4	TRBV29-1	NA	NA	CSAVFPILATNEKLFF	TGCAGCGCAGTGTTTCCTATACTAGCAACTAATGAAAAACTGTTTTTT
TRBJ2-3	TRBV11-3	few	TRBD1	CASSRTGTGASTDTQYF	TGTGCCAGCAGCCGTACCGGGACAGGGGCTAGCACAGATACGCAGTATTTT
TRBJ2-7	TRBV10-3	few	NA	CAISEQAYEQYF	TGTGCCATCAGTGAACAGGCCTACGAGCAGTACTTC
TRBJ2-1	TRBV20-1	NA	NA	CSASSGNEQFF	TGCAGTGCTAGTTCCGGGAATGAGCAGTTCTTC
TRBJ1-6	TRBV30	few	TRBD1	CAWSQPRGLVSPLHF	TGTGCCTGGAGTCAACCCAGGGGGTTAGTGTCACCCCTCCACTTT
TRBJ1-1	TRBV29-1	NA	NA	CSAGWTEAFF	TGCAGCGCCGGCTGGACTGAAGCTTTCTTT
TRBJ2-7	TRBV6-5	few	NA	CASQRGASYEQYF	TGTGCCAGCCAGAGGGGTGCAAGTTACGAGCAGTACTTC
TRBJ2-7	TRBV28	few	NA	CASLRGPWGSYEQYF	TGTGCCAGCCTACGAGGCCCCTGGGGCTCCTACGAGCAGTACTTC
TRBJ1-2	TRBV30	NA	NA	CASAWTAGDGYTF	TGTGCCTCAGCGTGGACAGCTGGGGATGGCTACACCTTC